The subject of this entry is one T cell receptor (beta chain). The data belong to a study of cytotoxic CD8 clonotypes in ibrutinib-treated CLL. Germline V CDR1 and CDR2: SQVTM, ANQGSEA. The CDR3 is 12 residues long. The V and J ends lost 8 bases and 2 bases respectively, with 11 bases between them. The repertoire was sequenced with immunoSEQ multiplex PCR; TCRdb's copy has only in-frame clones and lacks some. Counted here are roughly 150,000 clones, roughly 90% occurring once; the ten biggest clones make up about 2.9%. This clonotype was obtained from a human donor with chronic lymphocytic leukemia. The V and J genes are TRBV29-1 and TRBJ2-3; tentatively, D is TRBD1 (5 bases). Specimen: PBMCs, collected at disease progression, from a patient treated with ibrutinib. This CDR3 reads CSLRTPTDTQYF. The CDR3 DNA reads as TGCAGCCTAAGGACACCCACAGATACGCAGTATTTT.